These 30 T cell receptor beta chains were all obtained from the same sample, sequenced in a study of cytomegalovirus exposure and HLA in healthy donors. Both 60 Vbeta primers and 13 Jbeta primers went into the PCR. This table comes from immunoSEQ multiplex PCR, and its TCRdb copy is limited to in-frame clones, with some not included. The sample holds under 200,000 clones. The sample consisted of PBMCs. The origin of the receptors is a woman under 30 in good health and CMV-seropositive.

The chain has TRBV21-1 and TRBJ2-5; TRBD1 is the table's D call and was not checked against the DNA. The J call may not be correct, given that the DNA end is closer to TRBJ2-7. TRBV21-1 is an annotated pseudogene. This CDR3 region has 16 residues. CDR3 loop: CASSKGGDKEAYEQYF. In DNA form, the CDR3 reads TGTGCCAGCAGCAAAGGAGGGGACAAAGAAGCCTACGAGCAGTACTTC.

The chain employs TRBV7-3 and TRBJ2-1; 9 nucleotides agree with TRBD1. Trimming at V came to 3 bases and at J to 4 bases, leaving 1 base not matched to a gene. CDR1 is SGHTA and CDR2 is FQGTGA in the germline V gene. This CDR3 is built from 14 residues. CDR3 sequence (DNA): TGTGCCAGCAGCTTGACAGGGGGTTACAATGAGCAGTTCTTC. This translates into CASSLTGGYNEQFF.

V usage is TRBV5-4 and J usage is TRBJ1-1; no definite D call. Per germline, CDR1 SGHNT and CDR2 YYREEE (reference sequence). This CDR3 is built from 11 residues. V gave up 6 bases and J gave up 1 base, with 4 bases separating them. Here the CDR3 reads CASTGNTEAFF. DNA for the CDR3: TGTGCCAGCACAGGGAACACTGAAGCTTTCTTT.

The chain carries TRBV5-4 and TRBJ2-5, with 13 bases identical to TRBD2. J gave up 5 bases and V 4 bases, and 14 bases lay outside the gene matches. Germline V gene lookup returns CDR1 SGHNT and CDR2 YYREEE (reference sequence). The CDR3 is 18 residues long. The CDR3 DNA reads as TGTGCCAGCAGCCCGCCCCGGACTAGCGGGAGAGAATCGGAGACCCAGTACTTC. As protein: CASSPPRTSGRESETQYF.

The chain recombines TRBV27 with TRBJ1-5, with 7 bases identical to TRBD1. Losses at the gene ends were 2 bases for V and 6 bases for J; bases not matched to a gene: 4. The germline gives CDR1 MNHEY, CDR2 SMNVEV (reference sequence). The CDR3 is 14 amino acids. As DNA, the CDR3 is TGTGCCAGCAGTTTAGGAGGGGGCGGTCAGCCCCAGCATTTT. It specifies CASSLGGGGQPQHF.

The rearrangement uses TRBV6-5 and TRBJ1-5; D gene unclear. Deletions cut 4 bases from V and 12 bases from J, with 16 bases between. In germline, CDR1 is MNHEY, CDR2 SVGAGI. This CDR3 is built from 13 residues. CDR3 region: CASSFHLMEVQHF. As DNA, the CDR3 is TGTGCCAGCAGTTTCCACCTGATGGAGGTCCAGCATTTT.

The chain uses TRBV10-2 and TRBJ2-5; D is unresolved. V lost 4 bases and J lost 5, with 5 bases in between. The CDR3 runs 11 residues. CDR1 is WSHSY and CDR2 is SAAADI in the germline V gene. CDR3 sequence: CASSAEETQYF. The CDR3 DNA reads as TGCGCCAGCAGTGCGGAGGAGACCCAGTACTTC.

The CDR3 spells CAWSWGQSTDTQYF. Written as DNA, the CDR3 is TGTGCCTGGAGTTGGGGACAGAGCACAGATACGCAGTATTTT. This chain joins TRBV30 and TRBJ2-3; 7 bases are shared with TRBD1. CDR1 is GTSNPN, CDR2 SVGIG, per germline (reference sequence). V lost 2 bases to trimming and J lost 0 bases; unmatched junction nucleotides: 2. CDR3 length: 14 amino acids.

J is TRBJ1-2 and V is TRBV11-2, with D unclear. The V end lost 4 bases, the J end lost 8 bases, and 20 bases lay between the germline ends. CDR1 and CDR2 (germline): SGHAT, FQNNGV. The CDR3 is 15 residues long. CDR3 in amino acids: CASSSPSTLLGGYTF. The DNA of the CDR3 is TGTGCCAGCAGCTCCCCTTCGACCCTACTGGGCGGCTACACCTTC.

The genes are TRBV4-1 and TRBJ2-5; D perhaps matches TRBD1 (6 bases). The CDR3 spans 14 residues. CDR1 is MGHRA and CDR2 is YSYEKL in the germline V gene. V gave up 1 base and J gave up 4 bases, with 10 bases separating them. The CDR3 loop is CASSQGQVPETQYF. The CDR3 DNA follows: TGCGCCAGCAGCCAAGGACAGGTCCCAGAGACCCAGTACTTC.

CDR3: CASSLTGVSGETQYF. As DNA, the CDR3 is TGCGCCAGCAGCTTAACAGGGGTTAGTGGTGAGACCCAGTACTTC. The J gene is TRBJ2-5, the V gene TRBV5-1; the match to TRBD1 covers 7 bases. Germline values: CDR1 SGHRS, CDR2 YFSETQ. Trimming removed 2 bases from V and 5 bases from J; junction bases left unmatched: 9. The CDR3 loop spans 15 amino acids.

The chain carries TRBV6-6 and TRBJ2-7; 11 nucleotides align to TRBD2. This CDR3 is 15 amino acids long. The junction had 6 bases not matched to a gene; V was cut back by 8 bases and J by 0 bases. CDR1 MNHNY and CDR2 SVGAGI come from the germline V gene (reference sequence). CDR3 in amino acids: CASRLGTSGSYEQYF. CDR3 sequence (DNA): TGTGCCAGCCGGCTGGGGACTAGCGGCTCCTACGAGCAGTACTTC.

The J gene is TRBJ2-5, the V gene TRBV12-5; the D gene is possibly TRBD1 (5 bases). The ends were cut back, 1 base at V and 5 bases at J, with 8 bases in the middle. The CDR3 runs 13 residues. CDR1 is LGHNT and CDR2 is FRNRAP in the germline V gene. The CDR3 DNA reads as TGTGCTAGTGGTTTGGACTCAGGGGAGACCCAGTACTTC. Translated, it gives CASGLDSGETQYF.

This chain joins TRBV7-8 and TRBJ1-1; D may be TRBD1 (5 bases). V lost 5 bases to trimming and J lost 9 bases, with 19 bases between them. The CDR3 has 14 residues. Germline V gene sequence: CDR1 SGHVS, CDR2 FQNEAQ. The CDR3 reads CASSTRTSRIKAFF. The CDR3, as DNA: TGTGCCAGCAGCACCAGGACATCTCGGATTAAAGCTTTCTTT.

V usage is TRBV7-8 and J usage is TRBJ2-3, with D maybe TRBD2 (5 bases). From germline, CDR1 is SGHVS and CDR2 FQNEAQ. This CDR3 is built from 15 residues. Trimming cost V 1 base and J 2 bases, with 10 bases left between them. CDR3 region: CASSLGELSTDTQYF. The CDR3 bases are TGTGCCAGCAGCTTAGGGGAGTTATCCACAGATACGCAGTATTTT.

The DNA of the CDR3 is TGTGCCAGCAGCCAACCAGTTCTTCGCGGGAGCCGCAGGCCCGAGCAGTTCTTC. It is translated as CASSQPVLRGSRRPEQFF. The chain combines TRBV14 with TRBJ2-1; 7 positions match TRBD2. The germline V gene encodes CDR1 SGHDN and CDR2 FVKESK. V shed 2 bases and J 10 bases; nucleotides not matched to a gene: 20. The CDR3 totals 18 residues. Full variable domain (remainder filled in from reference TRBV14 and TRBJ2-1): EAGVTQFPSHSVIEKGQTVTLRCDPISGHDNLYWYRRVMGKEIKFLLHFVKESKQDESGMPNNRFLAERTGGTYSTLKVQPAELEDSGVYFCASSQPVLRGSRRPEQFFGPGTRLTVL.

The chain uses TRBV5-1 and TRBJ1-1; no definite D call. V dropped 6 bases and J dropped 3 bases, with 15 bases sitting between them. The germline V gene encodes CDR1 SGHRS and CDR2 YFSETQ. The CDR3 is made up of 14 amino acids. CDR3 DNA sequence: TGCGCCAGCAAGTTTGGCATCCCGTACACTGAAGCTTTCTTT. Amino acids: CASKFGIPYTEAFF.

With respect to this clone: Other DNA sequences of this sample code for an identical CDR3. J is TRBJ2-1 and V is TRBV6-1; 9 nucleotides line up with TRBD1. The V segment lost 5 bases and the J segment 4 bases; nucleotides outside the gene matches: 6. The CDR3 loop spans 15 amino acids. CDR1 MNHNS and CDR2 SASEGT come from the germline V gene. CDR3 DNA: TGTGCCAGCAGTAAGGACAGGGGTGGATACAATGAGCAGTTCTTC. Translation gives CASSKDRGGYNEQFF.

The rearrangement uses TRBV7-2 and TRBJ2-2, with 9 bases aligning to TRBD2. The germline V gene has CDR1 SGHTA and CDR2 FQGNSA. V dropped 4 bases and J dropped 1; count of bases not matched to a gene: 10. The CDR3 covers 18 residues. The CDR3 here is CASSSRGGTSLNTGELFF. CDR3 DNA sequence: TGTGCCAGCAGCTCCCGGGGAGGGACTAGCCTGAACACCGGGGAGCTGTTTTTT. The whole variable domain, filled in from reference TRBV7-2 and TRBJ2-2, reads GAGVSQSPSNKVTEKGKDVELRCDPISGHTALYWYRQSLGQGLEFLIYFQGNSAPDKSGLPSDRFSAERTGGSVSTLTIQRTQQEDSAVYLCASSSRGGTSLNTGELFFGEGSRLTVL.

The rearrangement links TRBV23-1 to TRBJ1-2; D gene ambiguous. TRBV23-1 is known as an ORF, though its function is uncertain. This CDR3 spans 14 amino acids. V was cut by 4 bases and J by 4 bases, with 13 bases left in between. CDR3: CASSPWRRLYGYTF. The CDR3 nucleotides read TGCGCCAGCAGTCCCTGGCGGAGGCTCTATGGCTACACCTTC.

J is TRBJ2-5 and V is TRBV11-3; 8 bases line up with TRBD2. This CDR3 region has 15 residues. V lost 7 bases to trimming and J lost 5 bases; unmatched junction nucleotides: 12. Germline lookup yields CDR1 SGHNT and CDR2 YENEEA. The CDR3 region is CASNSGRGAWETQYF. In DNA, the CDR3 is TGTGCCAGCAACTCCGGGAGGGGGGCCTGGGAGACCCAGTACTTC. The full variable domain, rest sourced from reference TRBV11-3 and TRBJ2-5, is EAGVVQSPRYKIIEKKQPVAFWCNPISGHNTLYWYLQNLGQGPELLIRYENEEAVDDSQLPKDRFSAERLKGVDSTLKIQPAELGDSAVYLCASNSGRGAWETQYFGPGTRLLVL.

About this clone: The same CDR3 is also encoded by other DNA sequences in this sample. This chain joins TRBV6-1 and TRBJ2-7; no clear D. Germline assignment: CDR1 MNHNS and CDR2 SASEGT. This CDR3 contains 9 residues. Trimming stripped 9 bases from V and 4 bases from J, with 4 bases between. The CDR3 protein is CASPYEQYF. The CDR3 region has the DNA TGTGCCAGTCCTTACGAGCAGTACTTC.

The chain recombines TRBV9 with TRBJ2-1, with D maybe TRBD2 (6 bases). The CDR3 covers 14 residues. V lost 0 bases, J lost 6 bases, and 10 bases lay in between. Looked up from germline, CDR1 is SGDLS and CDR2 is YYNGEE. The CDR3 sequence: CASSVEVSGNEQFF. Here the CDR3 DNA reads TGTGCCAGCAGCGTAGAGGTTAGCGGCAATGAGCAGTTCTTC.

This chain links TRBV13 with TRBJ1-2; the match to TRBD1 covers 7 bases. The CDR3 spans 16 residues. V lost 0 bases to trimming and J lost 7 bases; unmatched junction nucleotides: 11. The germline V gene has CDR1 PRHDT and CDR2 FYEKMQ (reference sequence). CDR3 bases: TGTGCCAGCAGCTTAGGCGTGAGACAGGGTCTCGGTGGCTACACCTTC. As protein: CASSLGVRQGLGGYTF. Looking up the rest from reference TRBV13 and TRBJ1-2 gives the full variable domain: AAGVIQSPRHLIKEKRETATLKCYPIPRHDTVYWYQQGPGQDPQFLISFYEKMQSDKGSIPDRFSAQQFSDYHSELNMSSLELGDSALYFCASSLGVRQGLGGYTFGSGTRLTVV.

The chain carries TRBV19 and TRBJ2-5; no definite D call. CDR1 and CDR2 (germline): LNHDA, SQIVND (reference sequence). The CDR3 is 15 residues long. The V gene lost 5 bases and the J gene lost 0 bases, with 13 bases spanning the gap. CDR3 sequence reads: CASSASTVNQETQYF. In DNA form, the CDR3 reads TGTGCCAGTAGTGCGAGCACAGTGAACCAAGAGACCCAGTACTTC.

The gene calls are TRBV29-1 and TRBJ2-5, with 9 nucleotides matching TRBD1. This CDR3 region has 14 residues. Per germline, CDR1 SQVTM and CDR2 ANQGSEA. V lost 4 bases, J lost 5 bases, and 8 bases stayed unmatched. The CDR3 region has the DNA TGCAGCGTTGGGGGACAGGGTGGGGGCGAGACCCAGTACTTC. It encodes CSVGGQGGGETQYF.

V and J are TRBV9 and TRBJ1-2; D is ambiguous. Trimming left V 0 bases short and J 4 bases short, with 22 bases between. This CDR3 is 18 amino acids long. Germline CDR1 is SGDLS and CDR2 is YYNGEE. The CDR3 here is CASSVEHSGGHSTYGYTF. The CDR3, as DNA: TGTGCCAGCAGCGTAGAGCACTCGGGAGGGCACTCTACCTATGGCTACACCTTC.

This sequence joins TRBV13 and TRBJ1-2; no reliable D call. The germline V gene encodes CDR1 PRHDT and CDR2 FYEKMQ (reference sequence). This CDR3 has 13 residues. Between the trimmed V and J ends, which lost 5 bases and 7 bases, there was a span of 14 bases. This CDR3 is CASSQDQTGGYTF. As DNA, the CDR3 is TGTGCCAGCAGCCAAGACCAAACGGGTGGCTACACCTTC.

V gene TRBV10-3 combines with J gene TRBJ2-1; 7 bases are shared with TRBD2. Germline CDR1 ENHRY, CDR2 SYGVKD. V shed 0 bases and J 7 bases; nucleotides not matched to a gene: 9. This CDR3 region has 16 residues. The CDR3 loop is CAISESGLGAANEQFF. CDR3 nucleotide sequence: TGTGCCATCAGTGAGTCCGGACTAGGAGCGGCGAATGAGCAGTTCTTC.

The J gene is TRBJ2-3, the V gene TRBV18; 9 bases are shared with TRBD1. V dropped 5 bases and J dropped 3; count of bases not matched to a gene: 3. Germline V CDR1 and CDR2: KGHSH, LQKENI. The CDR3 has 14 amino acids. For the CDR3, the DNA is TGTGCCAGCTCATCACAGGGGGCAACAGATACGCAGTATTTT. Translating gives CASSSQGATDTQYF.